The sequence of this T cell receptor (beta chain) was determined in a study of T cells after yellow fever vaccination. Overall study findings and caveats: Though weaker, the secondary response peaked faster, on day 5 versus 15.

In germline, CDR1 is LGHNA, CDR2 YSLEER. The CDR3 contains 14 residues. The V and J ends lost 5 bases and 6 bases respectively, with 17 bases between them. TCRdb called the 5' RACE reads again in MiXCR, with one record for every CDR3 protein. Among tens of thousands of distinct CDR3 sequences, around 5.2% were seen once, and the ten largest hold around 18%. In its sample, this clonotype was seen many times. V usage is TRBV4-3 and J usage is TRBJ2-7; either TRBD1 or TRBD2 may fit D (6 bases each). The TCR was taken from a young man who received the YFV17D yellow fever vaccine. The sample here was PBMCs, either bulk or a sorted T-cell subset (CD4+, CD8+, memory, or dextramer-sorted; not recorded which), taken 45 days after the first yellow fever vaccination. The CDR3 DNA follows: TGCGCCAGCAGCATGCAAAAAGGGGGGCGCGAGCAGTACTTC. This encodes CASSMQKGGREQYF.